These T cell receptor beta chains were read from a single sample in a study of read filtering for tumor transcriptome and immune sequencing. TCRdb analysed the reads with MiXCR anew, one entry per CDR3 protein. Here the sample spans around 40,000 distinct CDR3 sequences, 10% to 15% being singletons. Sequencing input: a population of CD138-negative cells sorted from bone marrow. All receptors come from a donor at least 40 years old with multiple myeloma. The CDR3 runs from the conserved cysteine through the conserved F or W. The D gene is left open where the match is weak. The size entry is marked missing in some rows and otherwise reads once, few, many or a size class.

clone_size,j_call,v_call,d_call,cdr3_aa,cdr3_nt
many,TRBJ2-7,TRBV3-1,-,CASSPPGTYEQYF,TGTGCCAGCAGCCCCCCAGGAACCTACGAGCAGTACTTC
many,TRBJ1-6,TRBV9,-,CASSVATGNNSPLHF,TGTGCCAGCAGCGTAGCTACAGGGAATAATTCACCCCTCCACTTT
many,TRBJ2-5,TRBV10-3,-,CAISKGEGRETQYF,TGTGCCATCAGTAAAGGCGAGGGGCGAGAGACCCAGTACTTC
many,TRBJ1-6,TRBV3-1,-,CALPEQINSPLHF,TGTGCCCTCCCGGAGCAGATCAATTCACCCCTCCACTTT
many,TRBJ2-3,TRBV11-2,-,CASSLRGRLADTQYF,TGTGCCAGCAGCTTGCGGGGGCGCTTGGCAGATACGCAGTATTTT
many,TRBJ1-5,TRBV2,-,CASSERNQPQHF,TGTGCCAGCAGTGAACGAAATCAGCCCCAGCATTTT
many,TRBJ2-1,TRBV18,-,CASSPYGGPNNEQFF,TGTGCCAGCTCACCATATGGGGGGCCTAACAATGAGCAGTTCTTC
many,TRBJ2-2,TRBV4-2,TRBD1,CASSQRDRIAGELFF,TGTGCCAGCAGCCAGAGGGACAGGATTGCCGGGGAGCTGTTTTTT
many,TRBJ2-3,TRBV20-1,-,CSLGPWATDTQYF,TGCAGCCTCGGGCCCTGGGCCACAGATACGCAGTATTTT
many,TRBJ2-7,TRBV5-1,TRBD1,CASSLSGQGAYEQYF,TGCGCCAGCAGCTTATCGGGACAGGGGGCCTACGAGCAGTACTTC
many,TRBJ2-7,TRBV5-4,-,CASSPERFSSYEQYF,TGTGCCAGCAGCCCCGAGAGATTTAGCTCCTACGAGCAGTACTTC
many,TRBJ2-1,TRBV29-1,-,CSVRSYNEQFF,TGCAGCGTGCGCTCTTACAATGAGCAGTTCTTC
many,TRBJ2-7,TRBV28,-,CASSLWGYEQYF,TGTGCCAGCAGCTTATGGGGCTACGAGCAGTACTTC
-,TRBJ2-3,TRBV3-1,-,CASNPRGHGDTQYF,TGTGCCAGCAACCCCAGGGGACATGGTGATACGCAGTATTTT
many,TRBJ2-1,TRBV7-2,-,CASEGDAGNEQFF,TGTGCCAGCGAGGGGGACGCGGGCAATGAGCAGTTCTTC
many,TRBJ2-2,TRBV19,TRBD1,CASSNPGTGEVRAGELFF,TGTGCCAGTAGCAATCCCGGGACAGGGGAAGTGAGAGCCGGGGAGCTGTTTTTT
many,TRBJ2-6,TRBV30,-,CAWLKAYVLTF,TGTGCCTGGTTGAAGGCTTATGTCCTGACTTTC
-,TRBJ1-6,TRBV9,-,CAGARAGTTETFF,TGTGCCGGCGCACGAGCTGGGACCACTGAAACTTTCTTT